These T cell receptor beta chains were read from a single sample in a study of T-cell memory formation after mild COVID-19. From the 5' RACE reads, TCRdb called clonotypes with MiXCR, one entry per CDR3 protein. The repertoire holds 350,000 to 500,000 distinct CDR3 sequences, with less than 25% as singletons. Material: PBMCs or a T cell subset sorted from them (not recorded which). Source of these receptors: an adult woman who had mild COVID-19 (a few samples of this study predate the infection). Cell type and time point are not known. Each CDR3 is given with its conserved first and last residue. The D gene is left open where the match is weak. Some rows mark clone size as missing; the rest say once, few, many or name a class of expanded clone.

d_gene,v_gene,abundance,j_gene,CDR3nt,CDR3aa
TRBD1,TRBV5-5,few,TRBJ1-1,TGTGCCAGCAGCTTAGGGACAGGGAGGAACACTGAAGCTTTCTTT,CASSLGTGRNTEAFF
NA,TRBV7-8,NA,TRBJ1-1,TGTGCCAGCAGCCTAAGGAGACTCGGGGGGGCAGCGTTCACTGAAGCTTTCTTT,CASSLRRLGGAAFTEAFF
TRBD1,TRBV20-1,few,TRBJ2-1,TGCAGTGCTAGAGATGGGACAGGGGGCATTTACAATGAGCAGTTCTTC,CSARDGTGGIYNEQFF
NA,TRBV6-1,NA,TRBJ1-4,TGTGCCAGCAGCGAACAGCGTCTCACTAATGAAAAACTGTTTTTT,CASSEQRLTNEKLFF
NA,TRBV6-5,NA,TRBJ2-3,TGTGCCAGCAGTTCATCCAGGGTTAGCACAGATACGCAGTATTTT,CASSSSRVSTDTQYF
TRBD1,TRBV20-1,NA,TRBJ1-1,TGCAGTGCTAGAGGGATGACAGGGCACACTGAAGCTTTCTTT,CSARGMTGHTEAFF
NA,TRBV7-8,NA,TRBJ1-1,TGTGCCAGCAGCCCGAAACTGGTAAACACTGAAGCTTTCTTT,CASSPKLVNTEAFF
TRBD1,TRBV5-1,NA,TRBJ1-2,TGCGCCAGCAGCTTGGCGGGACAGGGGGCCTTTAACTATGGCTACACCTTC,CASSLAGQGAFNYGYTF
NA,TRBV5-4,NA,TRBJ2-5,TGTGCCAGCAGCGGGAAAGCTGGGTTTGAAGAGACCCAGTACTTC,CASSGKAGFEETQYF
NA,TRBV4-2,few,TRBJ2-1,TGTGCCAGCAGCAAGACATCCTATGAGCAGTTCTTC,CASSKTSYEQFF
TRBD2,TRBV10-3,NA,TRBJ2-3,TGTGCCATCAGTGAGTCGATGGTAGCGGGGTCAGATACGCAGTATTTT,CAISESMVAGSDTQYF
TRBD2,TRBV20-1,few,TRBJ2-7,TGCAGTGCTAGTTATCCGGGACTAGCGGGAGCAAACCCCTACGAGCAGTACTTC,CSASYPGLAGANPYEQYF
TRBD2,TRBV24-1,few,TRBJ2-7,TGTGCCACCAGTCTTAGCGGGGTCGAGCAGTACTTC,CATSLSGVEQYF
NA,TRBV4-2,NA,TRBJ1-2,TGTGCCAGCAGCCATGTAGAGGCATACAAGTATGGCTACACCTTC,CASSHVEAYKYGYTF
NA,TRBV18,many,TRBJ2-3,TGTGCCAGCTCACCACCGTCTAGCACAGATACGCAGTATTTT,CASSPPSSTDTQYF
TRBD2,TRBV25-1,NA,TRBJ2-1,TGTGCCAGCACGTCGGCGGGAGATCCTGGCAATGAGCAGTTCTTC,CASTSAGDPGNEQFF
TRBD1,TRBV24-1,once,TRBJ2-2,TGTGCCACCAGTGACCCCGGACAGGGGGCGTCCGGGGAGCTGTTTTTT,CATSDPGQGASGELFF
NA,TRBV20-1,NA,TRBJ1-5,TGCAGTGCTAGAGAGGCCAGGGGTAGCAATCAGCCCCAGCATTTT,CSAREARGSNQPQHF
TRBD1,TRBV5-4,NA,TRBJ2-7,TGTGCCAGCAGCTGGTGGGGGACAGGATCCTACGAGCAGTACTTC,CASSWWGTGSYEQYF
NA,TRBV30,few,TRBJ2-1,TGTGCCTGGAGGTCTATGGGTGAGCAGTTCTTC,CAWRSMGEQFF
NA,TRBV7-9,NA,TRBJ2-1,TGTGCCAGCAGCCTACAGAGCGGGACAGGAGATTTCGGGTACAATGAGCAGTTCTTC,CASSLQSGTGDFGYNEQFF
NA,TRBV10-3,few,TRBJ1-2,TGTGCCATCAGTGAATTGCCGACTGGGGCCCTCTTC,CAISELPTGALF
TRBD2,TRBV7-3,few,TRBJ2-7,TGTGCCAGCAGCTCAAACGGACTAGCGGGTGAGCAGTACTTC,CASSSNGLAGEQYF
TRBD2,TRBV4-1,NA,TRBJ2-1,TGCGCCAGCAGCCATCCCTCTGCTAGCGGGGCGAAGACCAATGAGCAGTTCTTC,CASSHPSASGAKTNEQFF
TRBD2,TRBV7-6,NA,TRBJ2-1,TGTGCCAGCAGCTCCGACGGACTAGCGGGGGGCCCCCACCCCAATGAGCAGTTCTTC,CASSSDGLAGGPHPNEQFF
TRBD1,TRBV5-5,NA,TRBJ2-1,TGTGCCAGCAGCCCCCCGACAGGGTACAATGAGCAGTTCTTC,CASSPPTGYNEQFF
NA,TRBV12-3/TRBV12-4,NA,TRBJ2-5,TGTGCCAGCAGTTTTGGTTACCAAGAGACCCAGTACTTC,CASSFGYQETQYF
NA,TRBV11-1,NA,TRBJ1-2,TGTGCCAGCAGCTTTGGACACTCCTCCTATGGCTACACCTTC,CASSFGHSSYGYTF
NA,TRBV20-1,NA,TRBJ1-2,TGCAGTGCTAGAGACAGGGAAGGCTACACCTTC,CSARDREGYTF
TRBD2,TRBV20-1,few,TRBJ2-7,TGCAGTGCCAACGCGGGGGGACTGCACTCCTACGAGCAGTACTTC,CSANAGGLHSYEQYF
NA,TRBV6-5,NA,TRBJ2-1,TGTGCCAGCAGCCCTACTACTTTATTCAGATACAATGAGCAGTTCTTC,CASSPTTLFRYNEQFF
NA,TRBV7-9,NA,TRBJ2-7,TGTGCCAGCAGCTTCGGGTCGGGAGCTCACGAGCAGTACTTC,CASSFGSGAHEQYF
TRBD1,TRBV6-2/TRBV6-3,few,TRBJ1-2,TGTGCCAGCAGTTACGGGACAGGGGGAGTTGTTTATGGCTACACCTTC,CASSYGTGGVVYGYTF
NA,TRBV2,NA,TRBJ1-2,TGTGCCAGCAGTGGTCCCACTATTCTTTCGTCGGAGGGCTACACCTTC,CASSGPTILSSEGYTF
NA,TRBV6-6,few,TRBJ1-4,TGTGCCAGCAGTTACAGGGGTCGAGAAAAACTGTTTTTT,CASSYRGREKLFF
TRBD1,TRBV15,NA,TRBJ2-2,TGTGCCACCAGCAAGGACAGGGGCGGAACACCGGGGGAGCTGTTTTTT,CATSKDRGGTPGELFF
TRBD2,TRBV7-2,NA,TRBJ2-3,TGTGCCAGCAGCCACACCGGGACTAGCGGTACAAAGAGGTATTTT,CASSHTGTSGTKRYF
NA,TRBV5-1,NA,TRBJ2-5,TGCGCCAGCAGCTTGGCCCTAGCCGGGGAGGAGACCCAGTACTTC,CASSLALAGEETQYF
NA,TRBV5-6,few,TRBJ2-7,TGTGCCAGCAGCTACCCGGTCGGAGGCGAGCAGTACTTC,CASSYPVGGEQYF
NA,TRBV3-1,NA,TRBJ1-1,TGTGCCAGTACCCCCGCTTCATCGGGCACTGAAGCTTTCTTT,CASTPASSGTEAFF
NA,TRBV5-5,NA,TRBJ1-4,TGTGCCAGCAGTCGGACCCAGCCGGGGAAACTGTTTTTT,CASSRTQPGKLFF
NA,TRBV6-6,few,TRBJ1-1,TGTGCCAGCAGTTACGAGGGAAGGTTAAGCACTGAAGCTTTCTTT,CASSYEGRLSTEAFF
NA,TRBV6-1,NA,TRBJ1-1,TGTGCCAGCAGGACCCAATCAGGGCGCGGTACTGAAGCTTTCTTT,CASRTQSGRGTEAFF
NA,TRBV21-1,NA,TRBJ2-5,TGTGCCAGCACCGCGACAGGGTCGGGAGAGACCCAGTACTTC,CASTATGSGETQYF